This TCR beta chain comes out of a study of cytomegalovirus exposure and HLA in healthy donors. General study results and limits: Cytomegalovirus association was assigned to approximately 160 TCR beta chains. Subsequent analysis found a tendency for first-cohort TCR clusters to co-occur within the 95 to 150 validation repertoires.

CDR1 is MNHNY and CDR2 is SVGAGI in the germline V gene (reference sequence). The CDR3 contains 16 residues. V was trimmed by 4 bases and J by 6 bases, leaving 18 bases between them. On this clone itself: Its antigen remains unidentified.

Clones were read by immunoSEQ multiplex PCR, and TCRdb kept only the in-frame ones, dropping some. The table records 90,000 or so clones, roughly 85% of them present only once. The clonotype was recovered from a man between 18 and 35 years old in good health and CMV-seropositive. The rearrangement uses TRBV6-6 and TRBJ2-2, with D perhaps TRBD1 (6 bases). Sequencing input: PBMCs. The CDR3 region is CASSSGGTGRAGELFF. DNA for the CDR3: TGTGCCAGCAGTTCAGGTGGAACAGGGAGAGCCGGGGAGCTGTTTTTT.